This TCR beta chain was sequenced for a study of response to subunit inactivated influenza vaccine. Points from the study as a whole: Only a handful of new T cells, the authors suggested, are recruited with each seasonal influenza vaccination.

This clonotype was picked up a small number of times. Its antigen is currently unknown. TCRdb used MiXCR to reprocess the RT-PCR reads, holding one entry per CDR3 protein. This repertoire shows roughly 630,000 distinct CDR3 sequences, about 14% found once; its top ten account for 7.6%. CDR1 and CDR2 from the germline V gene are LGHNA and YSLEER. The CDR3 has 16 residues. V gave up 0 bases and J gave up 6 bases, with 14 bases separating them. The specimen was PBMCs from blood, collected less than 15 days before vaccination. J is TRBJ2-2 and V is TRBV4-3; D is ambiguous. The origin of this receptor is a man aged 45-65 years who received an inactivated influenza vaccine. In DNA, the CDR3 is TGCGCCAGCAGCCAAGATCATAGGGTTCAAGCCGGGGAGCTGTTTTTT. Translated, it gives CASSQDHRVQAGELFF.